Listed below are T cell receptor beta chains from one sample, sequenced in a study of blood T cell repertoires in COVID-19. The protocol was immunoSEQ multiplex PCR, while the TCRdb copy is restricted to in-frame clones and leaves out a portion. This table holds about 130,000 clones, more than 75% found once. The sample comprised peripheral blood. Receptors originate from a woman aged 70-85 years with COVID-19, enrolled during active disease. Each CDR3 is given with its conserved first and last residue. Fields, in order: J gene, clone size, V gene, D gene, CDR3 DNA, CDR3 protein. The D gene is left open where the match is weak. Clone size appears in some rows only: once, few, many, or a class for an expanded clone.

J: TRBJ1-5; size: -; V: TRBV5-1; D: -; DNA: TGCGCCAGCAGCTTGGTGCCAGGGCCGGATCAGCCCCAGCATTTT; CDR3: CASSLVPGPDQPQHF
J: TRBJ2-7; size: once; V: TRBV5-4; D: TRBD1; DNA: TGTGCCAGCAGCTCCCGGGACAGGGTGTACGAGCAGTACTTC; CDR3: CASSSRDRVYEQYF
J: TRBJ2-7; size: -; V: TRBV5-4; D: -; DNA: TGTGCCAGCAGCTCTCCAGGAGGTCTCTCCTACGAGCAGTACTTC; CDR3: CASSSPGGLSYEQYF
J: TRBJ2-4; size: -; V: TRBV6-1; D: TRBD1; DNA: TGTGCCAGCAGTGAGACCAGGGGGCAAGAGTACTTC; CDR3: CASSETRGQEYF
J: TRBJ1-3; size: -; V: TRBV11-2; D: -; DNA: TGTGCCAGCACCGCCCGGTGGGGGCCAAACTCTGGAAACACCATATATTTT; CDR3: CASTARWGPNSGNTIYF
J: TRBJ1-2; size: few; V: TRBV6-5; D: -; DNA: TGTGCCAGCACCTCCAAGGGGTCAGTCGCATATGGCTACACCTTC; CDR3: CASTSKGSVAYGYTF
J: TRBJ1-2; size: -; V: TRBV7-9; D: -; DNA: TGTGCCAGCTCCCAGGGGAGCCTTAACCGGGGCTACACCTTC; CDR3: CASSQGSLNRGYTF
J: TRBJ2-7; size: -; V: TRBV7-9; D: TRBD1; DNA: TGTGCCAGCAGCCCCGACAGGGTCTACGAGCAGTACTTC; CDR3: CASSPDRVYEQYF
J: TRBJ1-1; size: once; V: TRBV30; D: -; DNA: TGTGCCTGGAGTGTACTCAGGGTAGCTTTCTTT; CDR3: CAWSVLRVAFF
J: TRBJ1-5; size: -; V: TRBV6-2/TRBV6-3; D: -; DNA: TGTGCCAGCAGTTACCCTACGTCGGGGGGCTCTATATATCAGCCCCAGCATTTT; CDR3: CASSYPTSGGSIYQPQHF
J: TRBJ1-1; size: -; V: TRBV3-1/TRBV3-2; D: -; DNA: TGTGCCAGCAGCCAATACCGGGGCACTGAAGCTTTCTTT; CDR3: CASSQYRGTEAFF
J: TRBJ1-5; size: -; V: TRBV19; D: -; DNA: TGTGCCAGTAGAGACCCAGGGGGCAATCAGCCCCAGCATTTT; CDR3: CASRDPGGNQPQHF
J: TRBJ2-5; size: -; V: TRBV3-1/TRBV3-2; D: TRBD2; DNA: TGTGCCAGCAGCCTAGGACTAGCGGGGGGGCAAGAGACCCAGTACTTC; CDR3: CASSLGLAGGQETQYF
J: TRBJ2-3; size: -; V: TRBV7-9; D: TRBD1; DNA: TGTGCCAGCAGCTTAACAGGGGGACAGGGGGCTTCCACAGATACGCAGTATTTT; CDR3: CASSLTGGQGASTDTQYF
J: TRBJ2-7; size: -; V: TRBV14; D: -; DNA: TGTGCCAGCAGCCAAGGGTTCCAGGCGACCTACGAGCAGTACTTC; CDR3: CASSQGFQATYEQYF
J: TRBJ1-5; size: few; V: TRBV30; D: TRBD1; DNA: TGTGCCGGCTCCGGGACAGGGAGTCAGCCCCAGCATTTT; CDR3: CAGSGTGSQPQHF
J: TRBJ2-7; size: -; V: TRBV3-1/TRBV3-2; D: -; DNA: TGTGCCAGCAGCCAAGAGCGGGGCGAGCAGTACTTC; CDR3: CASSQERGEQYF
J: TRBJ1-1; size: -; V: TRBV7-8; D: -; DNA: TGTGCCAGCAGCTTTGGACTTCGGGGGATCAACACTGAAGCTTTCTTT; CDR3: CASSFGLRGINTEAFF
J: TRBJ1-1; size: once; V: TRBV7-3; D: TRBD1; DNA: TGTGCCAGCAGCGATTCCTCAGGGGGCACTGAAGCTTTCTTT; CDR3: CASSDSSGGTEAFF
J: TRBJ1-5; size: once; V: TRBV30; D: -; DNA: TGTGCCTGGAGTGTAGGGGGGGGCGATCAGCCCCAGCATTTT; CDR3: CAWSVGGGDQPQHF
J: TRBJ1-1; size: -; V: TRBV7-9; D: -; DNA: TGTGCCAGCAGCTCGACACCTCTCACTGAAGCTTTCTTT; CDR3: CASSSTPLTEAFF
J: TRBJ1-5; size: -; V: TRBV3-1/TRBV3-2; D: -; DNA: TGTGCCAGCAGCCAGGGGGGTCAGCCCCAGCATTTT; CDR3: CASSQGGQPQHF
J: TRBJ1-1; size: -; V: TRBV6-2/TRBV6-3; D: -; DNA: TGTGCCAGCAGTTACCCTATCGGGGGTCCGGACACTGAAGCTTTCTTT; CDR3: CASSYPIGGPDTEAFF
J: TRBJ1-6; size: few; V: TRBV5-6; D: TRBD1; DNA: TGTGCCAGCAGTCCCCTGACAGGGGATAATTCACCCCTCCACTTT; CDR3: CASSPLTGDNSPLHF
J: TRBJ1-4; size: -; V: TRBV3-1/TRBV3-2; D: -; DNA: TGTGCCAGCAGCCTACAGGGAACTAATGAAAAACTGTTTTTT; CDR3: CASSLQGTNEKLFF
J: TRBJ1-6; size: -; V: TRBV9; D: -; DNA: TGTGCCAGCAGCGGGGGAACAGGGAATAATTCACCCCTCCACTTT; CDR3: CASSGGTGNNSPLHF
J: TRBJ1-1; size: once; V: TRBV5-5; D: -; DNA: TGTGCCAGCAGCTTAATTCGGGGGGCGGACACTGAAGCTTTCTTT; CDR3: CASSLIRGADTEAFF
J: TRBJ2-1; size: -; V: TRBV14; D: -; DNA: TGTGCCAGCAGCCAAGACTTGTCGAGCACTTCGAGTGAGCAGTTCTTC; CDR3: CASSQDLSSTSSEQFF
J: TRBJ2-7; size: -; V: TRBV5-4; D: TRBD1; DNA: TGTGCCAGCAGCTCGCCCGGGACAGGGGTCGAGCAGTACTTC; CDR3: CASSSPGTGVEQYF
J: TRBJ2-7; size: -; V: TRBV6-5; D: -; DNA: TGTGCCAGCAGAGACAGCCCTTCATCCTACGAGCAGTACTTC; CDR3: CASRDSPSSYEQYF
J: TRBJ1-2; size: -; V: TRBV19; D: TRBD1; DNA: TGTGCCAGTATGTCCCCCCCGGGACAGGGAGACTATGGCTACACCTTC; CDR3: CASMSPPGQGDYGYTF
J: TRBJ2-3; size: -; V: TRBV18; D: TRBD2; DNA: TGTGCCAGCTCACCGCTACCGGGACTAGCCCTCCCAGATACGCAGTATTTT; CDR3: CASSPLPGLALPDTQYF
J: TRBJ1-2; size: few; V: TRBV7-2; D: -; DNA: TGTGCCAGCAGCTTATTTGCGGACTACACCTTC; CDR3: CASSLFADYTF
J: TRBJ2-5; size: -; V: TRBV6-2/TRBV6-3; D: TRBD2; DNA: TGTGCCAGCAGTCCCACCCTCGAGCGGGGGGGCCCAGGCAAAGAGACCCAGTACTTC; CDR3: CASSPTLERGGPGKETQYF
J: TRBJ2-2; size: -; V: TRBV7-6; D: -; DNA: TGTGCCAGCAGCTCGAGGGGGGGGGCCGGGGAGCTGTTTTTT; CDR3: CASSSRGGAGELFF
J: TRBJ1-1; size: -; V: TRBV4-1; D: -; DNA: TGCGCCAGCAGCCAAGACCGGGGGTTAGTGCTCGCTTTCTTT; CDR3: CASSQDRGLVLAFF
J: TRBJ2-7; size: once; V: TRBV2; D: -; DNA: TGTGCCAGCAGCCACCGGGACTTCTTAGCTCGCGAGCAGTACTTC; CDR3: CASSHRDFLAREQYF
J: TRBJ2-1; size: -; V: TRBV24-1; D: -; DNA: TGTGCCACCAGTGCCGAGGGTCCCCTATACAATGAGCAGTTCTTC; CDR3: CATSAEGPLYNEQFF
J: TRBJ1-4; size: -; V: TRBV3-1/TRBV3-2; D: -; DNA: TGTGCCAGCTCAGACCGGCGGGCTAATGAAAAACTGTTTTTT; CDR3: CASSDRRANEKLFF
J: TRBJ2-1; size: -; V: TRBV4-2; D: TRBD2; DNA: TGTGCCAGCAGCCGACGGTCCGTGGAGCGGGGGAATGAGCAGTTCTTC; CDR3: CASSRRSVERGNEQFF
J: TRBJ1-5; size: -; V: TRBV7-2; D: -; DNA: TGTGCCAGCAGCCTCGGGACACTGAGCAATCAGCCCCAGCATTTT; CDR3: CASSLGTLSNQPQHF
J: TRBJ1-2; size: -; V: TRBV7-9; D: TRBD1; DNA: TGTGCCAGCAGCTTAGACAGGGGCGGCGGCTACACCTTC; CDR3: CASSLDRGGGYTF
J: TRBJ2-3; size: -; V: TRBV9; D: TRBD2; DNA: TGTGCCAGCAGCGTAGGGACTAGCGGGGTGGCCACGCAGTATTTT; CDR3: CASSVGTSGVATQYF
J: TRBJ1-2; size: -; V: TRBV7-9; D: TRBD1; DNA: TGTGCCAGCAGCTCCGATTTACAGGGGGCTCGGAGCGGCTACACCTTC; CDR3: CASSSDLQGARSGYTF
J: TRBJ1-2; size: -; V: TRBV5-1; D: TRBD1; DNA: TGCGCCAGCAGCCTGGACAGGGGCGGCTACACCTTC; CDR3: CASSLDRGGYTF
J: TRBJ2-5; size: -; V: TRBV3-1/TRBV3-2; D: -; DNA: TGTGCCAGCAGCCAGGGACTCCTTTCGGCAGAGACCCAGTACTTC; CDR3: CASSQGLLSAETQYF
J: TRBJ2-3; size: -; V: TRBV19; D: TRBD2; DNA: TGTGCCAGTAGTATAGGGCTAGCGGGGCCCTCCACAGATACGCAGTATTTT; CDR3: CASSIGLAGPSTDTQYF
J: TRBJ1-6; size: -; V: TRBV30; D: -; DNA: TGTGCCTGGAGCTCTAAGGCAGGGTTCTCACCCCTCCACTTT; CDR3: CAWSSKAGFSPLHF
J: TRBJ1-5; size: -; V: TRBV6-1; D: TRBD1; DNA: TGTGCCAGCAGTGAAACCCGGACAGGGGGCCGGACATTCTATAGCAATCAGCCCCAGCATTTT; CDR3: CASSETRTGGRTFYSNQPQHF
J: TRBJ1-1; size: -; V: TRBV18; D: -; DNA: TGTGCCAGCTCACCACGGGGGGGCTACACTGAAGCTTTCTTT; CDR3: CASSPRGGYTEAFF
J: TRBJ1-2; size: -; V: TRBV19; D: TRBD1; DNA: TGTGCCATTCGTTTCTCGGACAGGACCTTCTATGGCTACACCTTC; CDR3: CAIRFSDRTFYGYTF
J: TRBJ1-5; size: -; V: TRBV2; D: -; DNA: TGTGCCAGCATGGGGCCGAATCAGCCCCAGCATTTT; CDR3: CASMGPNQPQHF
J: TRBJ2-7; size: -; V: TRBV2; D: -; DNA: TGTGCCTCGCGTCGAGGATCCTACGAGCAGTACTTC; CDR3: CASRRGSYEQYF